Listed below are T cell receptor beta chains from one sample, sequenced in a study of regulatory T cells in long-lasting Graves disease. MiXCR, applied by TCRdb to the multiplex PCR reads, yields one record per CDR3 protein. Here the sample spans a few hundred thousand distinct CDR3 sequences, 13% being singletons. In addition, the sample was reused for a study of T cells in Graves' hyperthyroidism and ophthalmopathy.

Sequences were derived from peripheral blood mononuclear cells (PBMCs), sampled at new diagnosis, from a patient treated with antithyroid drugs. The receptors here all came from a man between 25 and 39 years old with Graves disease. The CDR3 runs from the conserved cysteine through the conserved F or W. A D gene is named only where the DNA matches it firmly. Size is stated for part of the rows, as once, few or many counts, or as a class when the clone is expanded.

D gene: NA; J gene: TRBJ1-1; clone size: many; V gene: TRBV15; CDR3 protein: CATSNMTGPVGAFF; CDR3 DNA: TGTGCCACCAGCAACATGACAGGACCTGTTGGAGCTTTCTTT
D gene: NA; J gene: TRBJ2-2; clone size: few; V gene: TRBV7-2; CDR3 protein: CASSLGSRWGGELFF; CDR3 DNA: TGTGCCAGCAGCCTCGGGTCCCGTTGGGGCGGGGAGCTGTTTTTT
D gene: TRBD2; J gene: TRBJ2-1; clone size: few; V gene: TRBV20-1; CDR3 protein: CSAREGGAGRFDEQFF; CDR3 DNA: TGCAGTGCTAGAGAAGGCGGAGCGGGACGGTTCGATGAGCAGTTCTTC
D gene: NA; J gene: TRBJ2-3; clone size: NA; V gene: TRBV29-1; CDR3 protein: CSAPRGSGGTDTQYF; CDR3 DNA: TGCAGCGCACCACGAGGGAGCGGAGGCACAGATACGCAGTATTTT
D gene: TRBD1; J gene: TRBJ2-1; clone size: many; V gene: TRBV5-1; CDR3 protein: CASSLEGQNWNEQFF; CDR3 DNA: TGCGCCAGCAGCTTGGAGGGACAGAATTGGAATGAGCAGTTCTTC
D gene: NA; J gene: TRBJ2-7; clone size: many; V gene: TRBV24-1; CDR3 protein: CATSDEGGTQVYEQYF; CDR3 DNA: TGTGCCACCAGTGATGAGGGCGGGACTCAGGTCTACGAGCAGTACTTC
D gene: TRBD1; J gene: TRBJ1-1; clone size: many; V gene: TRBV20-1; CDR3 protein: CSARVPKGTGPESSTEAFF; CDR3 DNA: TGCAGTGCTAGAGTCCCAAAAGGGACAGGGCCCGAAAGTAGCACTGAAGCTTTCTTT
D gene: TRBD2; J gene: TRBJ2-1; clone size: many; V gene: TRBV6-1; CDR3 protein: CASTTSGLYNEQFF; CDR3 DNA: TGTGCCAGCACCACTAGCGGTCTGTACAATGAGCAGTTCTTC
D gene: NA; J gene: TRBJ2-3; clone size: many; V gene: TRBV5-1; CDR3 protein: CASSLVTSTDTQYF; CDR3 DNA: TGTGCCAGCAGCTTAGTAACTAGCACAGATACGCAGTATTTT
D gene: TRBD1; J gene: TRBJ2-5; clone size: many; V gene: TRBV10-3; CDR3 protein: CATFPGGTETQYF; CDR3 DNA: TGTGCCACCTTCCCAGGGGGCACGGAGACCCAGTACTTC
D gene: NA; J gene: TRBJ2-3; clone size: many; V gene: TRBV13; CDR3 protein: CASSFQRISSTDTQYF; CDR3 DNA: TGTGCCAGCAGCTTTCAGCGGATCTCTAGCACAGATACGCAGTATTTT
D gene: NA; J gene: TRBJ2-7; clone size: many; V gene: TRBV12-3/TRBV12-4; CDR3 protein: CASSYLEGYPYEQYF; CDR3 DNA: TGTGCCAGCAGTTACCTAGAGGGGTACCCCTACGAGCAGTACTTC
D gene: NA; J gene: TRBJ1-2; clone size: NA; V gene: TRBV12-3/TRBV12-4; CDR3 protein: CASSPTTAYGYTF; CDR3 DNA: TGTGCCAGCAGCCCAACGACCGCCTATGGCTACACCTTC
D gene: NA; J gene: TRBJ2-7; clone size: once; V gene: TRBV29-1; CDR3 protein: CISSSFSYEQYF; CDR3 DNA: TGCATCAGTAGCTCGTTCTCCTACGAGCAGTACTTC
D gene: NA; J gene: TRBJ2-3; clone size: many; V gene: TRBV6-2/TRBV6-3; CDR3 protein: CASSYRGTADTQYF; CDR3 DNA: TGTGCCAGCAGTTACCGGGGGACAGCGGATACGCAGTATTTT
D gene: TRBD1; J gene: TRBJ2-2; clone size: few; V gene: TRBV27; CDR3 protein: CASSVTGVNTGELFF; CDR3 DNA: TGTGCCAGCAGTGTGACAGGGGTCAACACCGGGGAGCTGTTTTTT
D gene: TRBD2; J gene: TRBJ2-3; clone size: many; V gene: TRBV4-2; CDR3 protein: CASSQGWAGGTDTQYF; CDR3 DNA: TGTGCCAGCAGCCAAGGGTGGGCGGGGGGCACAGATACGCAGTATTTT
D gene: NA; J gene: TRBJ2-3; clone size: many; V gene: TRBV12-3/TRBV12-4; CDR3 protein: CASSSSGRTDTQYF; CDR3 DNA: TGTGCCAGCAGCTCGAGCGGGCGCACAGATACGCAGTATTTT
D gene: NA; J gene: TRBJ2-7; clone size: NA; V gene: TRBV30; CDR3 protein: CAWSVRWCYEQYF; CDR3 DNA: TGTGCCTGGAGTGTACGGTGGTGCTACGAGCAGTACTTC
D gene: NA; J gene: TRBJ2-5; clone size: many; V gene: TRBV20-1; CDR3 protein: CSAWPGGKGETQYF; CDR3 DNA: TGCAGTGCTTGGCCTGGGGGGAAAGGGGAGACCCAGTACTTC
D gene: NA; J gene: TRBJ1-4; clone size: NA; V gene: TRBV18; CDR3 protein: CASSPRTNEKLFF; CDR3 DNA: TGTGCCAGCTCACCCAGGACTAATGAAAAACTGTTTTTT
D gene: NA; J gene: TRBJ2-7; clone size: many; V gene: TRBV27; CDR3 protein: CASRGRAEALPKYF; CDR3 DNA: TGTGCCAGCAGGGGGAGAGCAGAGGCGCTTCCTAAGTACTTC
D gene: TRBD1; J gene: TRBJ1-2; clone size: many; V gene: TRBV15; CDR3 protein: CATSPGQGGDGYTF; CDR3 DNA: TGTGCCACCAGCCCCGGACAGGGAGGAGATGGCTACACCTTC
D gene: TRBD2; J gene: TRBJ2-2; clone size: many; V gene: TRBV2; CDR3 protein: CASSGAGLKTGELFF; CDR3 DNA: TGTGCCAGCAGTGGAGCGGGGTTAAAGACCGGGGAGCTGTTTTTT
D gene: NA; J gene: TRBJ1-2; clone size: NA; V gene: TRBV2; CDR3 protein: CASSEVGDNYGYTF; CDR3 DNA: TGTGCCAGCAGTGAAGTCGGAGATAACTATGGCTACACCTTC
D gene: TRBD2; J gene: TRBJ2-5; clone size: few; V gene: TRBV7-6; CDR3 protein: CASSLRWTSGIGRETQYF; CDR3 DNA: TGTGCCAGCAGCTTACGATGGACTAGCGGTATTGGGAGAGAGACCCAGTACTTC
D gene: NA; J gene: TRBJ2-5; clone size: NA; V gene: TRBV20-1; CDR3 protein: CSASPDYKETQYF; CDR3 DNA: TGCAGTGCTAGTCCAGACTACAAAGAGACCCAGTACTTC
D gene: TRBD1; J gene: TRBJ2-7; clone size: NA; V gene: TRBV28; CDR3 protein: CASKGAARADPYEQYF; CDR3 DNA: TGTGCCAGCAAGGGGGCCGCGCGAGCGGACCCCTACGAGCAGTACTTC
D gene: TRBD1; J gene: TRBJ2-5; clone size: many; V gene: TRBV12-3/TRBV12-4; CDR3 protein: CASSSGTGNGETQYF; CDR3 DNA: TGTGCCAGCAGCTCCGGGACAGGGAATGGGGAGACCCAGTACTTC
D gene: NA; J gene: TRBJ2-5; clone size: few; V gene: TRBV6-9; CDR3 protein: CASTYTPLTGREYF; CDR3 DNA: TGTGCCAGCACTTATACCCCCCTTACTGGACGGGAGTACTTC
D gene: NA; J gene: TRBJ1-1; clone size: NA; V gene: TRBV7-2; CDR3 protein: CASSIQQEMNTEAFF; CDR3 DNA: TGTGCCAGCAGCATCCAACAGGAGATGAACACTGAAGCTTTCTTT
D gene: TRBD2; J gene: TRBJ2-1; clone size: many; V gene: TRBV5-1; CDR3 protein: CASNTGDGTIYNEQFF; CDR3 DNA: TGCGCCAGCAACACAGGAGACGGGACTATATACAATGAGCAGTTCTTC
D gene: TRBD1; J gene: TRBJ1-1; clone size: many; V gene: TRBV7-3; CDR3 protein: CASSRTGQGNTEAFF; CDR3 DNA: TGTGCCAGCAGCAGAACGGGACAGGGTAACACTGAAGCTTTCTTT
D gene: NA; J gene: TRBJ1-4; clone size: NA; V gene: TRBV4-1; CDR3 protein: CASSRGGRGALNEKLFF; CDR3 DNA: TGCGCCAGCAGCCGCGGCGGGCGAGGGGCCTTAAATGAAAAACTGTTTTTT
D gene: TRBD2; J gene: TRBJ2-2; clone size: NA; V gene: TRBV30; CDR3 protein: CAWSELAGVPGELFF; CDR3 DNA: TGTGCCTGGAGCGAACTAGCGGGAGTCCCCGGGGAGCTGTTTTTT
D gene: NA; J gene: TRBJ1-3; clone size: NA; V gene: TRBV6-5; CDR3 protein: CASSYSARVVSGNTIYF; CDR3 DNA: TGTGCCAGCAGTTACTCGGCCCGGGTTGTCTCTGGAAACACCATATATTTT
D gene: TRBD1; J gene: TRBJ1-6; clone size: NA; V gene: TRBV28; CDR3 protein: CASSPADRGNSPLHF; CDR3 DNA: TGTGCCAGCAGCCCCGCTGACAGGGGGAATTCACCCCTCCACTTT
D gene: TRBD2; J gene: TRBJ2-5; clone size: few; V gene: TRBV27; CDR3 protein: CASSPGLAVQETQYF; CDR3 DNA: TGTGCCAGCAGCCCGGGACTAGCGGTCCAAGAGACCCAGTACTTC
D gene: TRBD1; J gene: TRBJ2-3; clone size: many; V gene: TRBV3-1; CDR3 protein: CASSLREGANTDTQYF; CDR3 DNA: TGTGCCAGCAGCCTTCGAGAGGGGGCCAACACAGATACGCAGTATTTT
D gene: TRBD1; J gene: TRBJ1-5; clone size: NA; V gene: TRBV20-1; CDR3 protein: CSARTGANNQPQHF; CDR3 DNA: TGCAGTGCTAGGACAGGGGCTAACAATCAGCCCCAGCATTTT
D gene: TRBD1; J gene: TRBJ2-5; clone size: many; V gene: TRBV29-1; CDR3 protein: CSVENQGEETQYF; CDR3 DNA: TGCAGCGTTGAAAACCAGGGGGAAGAGACCCAGTACTTC
D gene: NA; J gene: TRBJ1-2; clone size: many; V gene: TRBV12-3/TRBV12-4; CDR3 protein: CASSLGTSNRGGYTF; CDR3 DNA: TGTGCCAGCAGTTTAGGGACATCTAATCGGGGTGGCTACACCTTC
D gene: TRBD1; J gene: TRBJ1-5; clone size: NA; V gene: TRBV20-1; CDR3 protein: CSARDVGTAHQPQHF; CDR3 DNA: TGCAGTGCTAGAGATGTCGGGACAGCACATCAGCCCCAGCATTTT
D gene: TRBD2; J gene: TRBJ2-5; clone size: few; V gene: TRBV6-1; CDR3 protein: CASSEGTSGRAGVGETQYF; CDR3 DNA: TGTGCCAGCAGTGAGGGGACTAGCGGGAGGGCGGGGGTTGGGGAGACCCAGTACTTC
D gene: TRBD2; J gene: TRBJ2-1; clone size: once; V gene: TRBV25-1; CDR3 protein: CASSGKVTSFSYNEQFF; CDR3 DNA: TGTGCCAGCAGTGGTAAGGTGACTAGCTTCTCCTACAATGAGCAGTTCTTC
D gene: TRBD2; J gene: TRBJ2-7; clone size: NA; V gene: TRBV15; CDR3 protein: CATSSATSGSSYEQYF; CDR3 DNA: TGTGCCACCAGCAGCGCAACTAGCGGTAGCTCCTACGAGCAGTACTTC
D gene: NA; J gene: TRBJ2-7; clone size: many; V gene: TRBV5-1; CDR3 protein: CASSLGSPTWDEQYF; CDR3 DNA: TGCGCCAGCAGCTTGGGTAGCCCTACCTGGGACGAGCAGTACTTC
D gene: NA; J gene: TRBJ2-2; clone size: many; V gene: TRBV7-9; CDR3 protein: CASSLVLGTGELFF; CDR3 DNA: TGTGCCAGCAGCTTAGTGCTGGGAACCGGGGAGCTGTTTTTT
D gene: NA; J gene: TRBJ2-3; clone size: many; V gene: TRBV12-3/TRBV12-4; CDR3 protein: CASSSPRRMGDTQYF; CDR3 DNA: TGTGCCAGCAGTTCCCCTCGGCGGATGGGAGATACGCAGTATTTT
D gene: NA; J gene: TRBJ2-1; clone size: many; V gene: TRBV19; CDR3 protein: CASSLRRVNGVANEQFF; CDR3 DNA: TGTGCCAGTAGTCTCCGACGGGTAAACGGTGTGGCGAATGAGCAGTTCTTC
D gene: NA; J gene: TRBJ1-1; clone size: few; V gene: TRBV6-2/TRBV6-3; CDR3 protein: CASSVTGTRNTEAFF; CDR3 DNA: TGTGCCAGCAGTGTTACCGGGACAAGGAACACTGAAGCTTTCTTT
D gene: NA; J gene: TRBJ1-3; clone size: few; V gene: TRBV24-1; CDR3 protein: CATSDLDRGGSGNTIYF; CDR3 DNA: TGTGCCACCAGTGATTTGGATAGGGGTGGGTCTGGAAACACCATATATTTT
D gene: NA; J gene: TRBJ2-7; clone size: many; V gene: TRBV19; CDR3 protein: CASSRPESYEQYF; CDR3 DNA: TGTGCCAGTAGTCGACCGGAATCCTACGAGCAGTACTTC
D gene: NA; J gene: TRBJ2-1; clone size: many; V gene: TRBV20-1; CDR3 protein: CSASEGGYNEQFF; CDR3 DNA: TGCAGTGCTAGTGAAGGGGGCTACAATGAGCAGTTCTTC
D gene: NA; J gene: TRBJ1-1; clone size: many; V gene: TRBV30; CDR3 protein: CAWSAGPMNTEAFF; CDR3 DNA: TGTGCCTGGAGCGCCGGACCCATGAACACTGAAGCTTTCTTT
D gene: NA; J gene: TRBJ2-7; clone size: few; V gene: TRBV13; CDR3 protein: CASSLVERASYEQYF; CDR3 DNA: TGTGCCAGCAGCTTAGTAGAGCGGGCGTCCTACGAGCAGTACTTC
D gene: NA; J gene: TRBJ2-1; clone size: many; V gene: TRBV6-2/TRBV6-3; CDR3 protein: CASHDGTYNEQFF; CDR3 DNA: TGTGCCAGCCATGATGGTACCTACAATGAGCAGTTCTTC
D gene: NA; J gene: TRBJ2-5; clone size: many; V gene: TRBV20-1; CDR3 protein: CSASALAGETQYF; CDR3 DNA: TGCAGTGCTAGTGCGCTAGCAGGAGAGACCCAGTACTTC
D gene: NA; J gene: TRBJ1-3; clone size: many; V gene: TRBV12-3/TRBV12-4; CDR3 protein: CASILGGNLGNTIYF; CDR3 DNA: TGTGCCAGCATCTTAGGGGGAAATCTAGGAAACACCATATATTTT
D gene: NA; J gene: TRBJ2-2; clone size: NA; V gene: TRBV18; CDR3 protein: CASSPFRPGTNTGELFF; CDR3 DNA: TGTGCCAGCTCACCGTTCCGCCCGGGGACGAACACCGGGGAGCTGTTTTTT